The rows below give T cell receptor beta chains drawn from one sample of a study of OX40 agonist ivuxolimab in advanced cancers. Using immunoSEQ multiplex PCR, the repertoire was profiled, and TCRdb retains in-frame clones only, with some absent. There are 75,000 to 90,000 clones in the sample; 85% to 95% occur only once, and 2.8% lies in the top ten. The specimen was CD4+ or CD8+ T cells sorted from blood, collected in a trial of the OX40 agonist ivuxolimab. Every receptor here comes from an adult with an advanced solid tumor such as melanoma, head and neck, liver or kidney cancer. Each CDR3 is given with its conserved first and last residue. The D gene is left open where the match is weak. Not every row has a clone size; where given, it reads once, few, many or a size class.

TRBJ1-4	.	TRBV28	.	TGTGCCAGCAGTCCTGACACGCCCGGTGAAAAACTGTTTTTT	CASSPDTPGEKLFF
TRBJ2-5	.	TRBV18	.	TGTGCCAGCTCACCCCCCGCGGCGAAAGAGACCCAGTACTTC	CASSPPAAKETQYF
TRBJ2-7	.	TRBV6-6	.	TGTGCCAGCAGTTACTCGATGTCCGGAGAGCAGTACTTC	CASSYSMSGEQYF
TRBJ2-7	.	TRBV7-8	.	TGTGCCAGCAGCTTCCTTAGGGGTCACGAGCAGTACTTC	CASSFLRGHEQYF
TRBJ1-5	.	TRBV18	.	TGTGCCAGCTCACCAATGCAGGAACGACAGCCCCAGCATTTT	CASSPMQERQPQHF
TRBJ1-1	.	TRBV5-1	.	TGCGCCAGCAGTTGGGGGCAGGGAGGGGCGAACACTGAAGCTTTCTTT	CASSWGQGGANTEAFF
TRBJ2-5	.	TRBV7-2	.	TGTGCCAGCAGCTTAGACGGGGAGCAGTACTTC	CASSLDGEQYF
TRBJ2-5	.	TRBV19	.	TGTGCCAGTAGTACCTGGGCCTCGCTTGGGGAGACCCAGTACTTC	CASSTWASLGETQYF
TRBJ2-3	TRBD1	TRBV28	.	TGTGCCAGCAGTCCGACAGGGCGCTACACAGATACGCAGTATTTT	CASSPTGRYTDTQYF
TRBJ2-3	.	TRBV6-1	.	TGTGCCAGCAGTGAGCCAGGGAGAGACGATTATACGCAGTATTTT	CASSEPGRDDYTQYF
TRBJ2-5	TRBD2	TRBV7-9	.	TGTGCCAGCAGCTTAGAACGGGGGGGAAGTAAGACCCAGTACTTC	CASSLERGGSKTQYF
TRBJ2-1	TRBD2	TRBV28	.	TGTGCCAGCCTACGGTCGGGGGGGTACAATGAGCAGTTCTTC	CASLRSGGYNEQFF
TRBJ1-2	TRBD1	TRBV5-1	.	TGCGCCAGCAGCTTGGACAGGGGTGGAGAAGAGGGCTACACCTTC	CASSLDRGGEEGYTF
TRBJ1-4	.	TRBV2	.	TGTGCCATCCGCGGCGGTCTGTCCGGATTAAAAGTAAACGAAAAACTGTTTTTT	CAIRGGLSGLKVNEKLFF
TRBJ1-2	.	TRBV29-1	once	TGCAGCGTTCACTCCCCCGGACGGGGGGGATATGGCTACACCTTC	CSVHSPGRGGYGYTF
TRBJ2-7	.	TRBV5-6	once	TGTGCCAGCAGCTCCCCGGGGGACTCCTACGAGCAGTACTTC	CASSSPGDSYEQYF
TRBJ1-4	.	TRBV19	.	TGTGCCAGTAGCCTCAGGAGCTTTAATGAAAAACTGTTTTTT	CASSLRSFNEKLFF
TRBJ2-2	TRBD1	TRBV29-1	.	TGCAGCGCCGGGACAGGGCTGGCGGGGGAGCTGTTTTTT	CSAGTGLAGELFF
TRBJ1-3	TRBD1	TRBV4-1	.	TGCGCCAGCAGCCCTCAGGGACAGGGGAGCTCTGGAAACACCATATATTTT	CASSPQGQGSSGNTIYF
TRBJ2-7	TRBD2	TRBV5-1	.	TGCGCCAGCAGTCTCGGGACTAGCGCTCCGATGGGAAGCGAGCAGTACTTC	CASSLGTSAPMGSEQYF
TRBJ1-6	.	TRBV15	.	TGTGCCACCAGCAAGGACAGTTATAATTCACCCCTCCACTTT	CATSKDSYNSPLHF
TRBJ2-1	.	TRBV28	.	TGTGCCAGCAGCCGCACGGGGGTTTGGAATGAGCAGTTCTTC	CASSRTGVWNEQFF
TRBJ2-7	.	TRBV19	.	TGTGCCAGTAGTACCTACCCCTACGAGCAGTACTTC	CASSTYPYEQYF
TRBJ2-3	.	TRBV5-4	.	TGTGCCAGCAGCGAACAGAACACAGATACGCAGTATTTT	CASSEQNTDTQYF
TRBJ2-2	TRBD1	TRBV12-5	.	TGTGCTACAACCCTGACAGGGGGCTACACCGGGGAGCTGTTTTTT	CATTLTGGYTGELFF
TRBJ2-2	.	TRBV27	.	TGTGCCAGTCAAACCCGGATGGGCTACACCGGGGAGCTGTTTTTT	CASQTRMGYTGELFF
TRBJ2-7	TRBD2	TRBV7-6	.	TGTGCCAGCAGCTTAGTTCAGACGGGAGGGGAGCAGTACTTC	CASSLVQTGGEQYF
TRBJ2-3	TRBD2	TRBV11-3	.	TGTGCCAGCAGCCCCGGGACTAGCGCAGATACGCAGTATTTT	CASSPGTSADTQYF
TRBJ2-3	.	TRBV9	.	TGTGCCAGCAGCCCCCTGGGTTTCGGCACAGATACGCAGTATTTT	CASSPLGFGTDTQYF
TRBJ1-4	.	TRBV6-1	.	TGTGCCAGCAGTGAACGGGGGTTGGAAAAACTGTTTTTT	CASSERGLEKLFF
TRBJ2-5	TRBD1	TRBV5-1	.	TGCGCCAGCAGCTTGGGGACGGACAGGGAAGAGACCCAGTACTTC	CASSLGTDREETQYF
TRBJ1-2	.	TRBV6-5	.	TGTGCCAGCGGCAAGGCAGGGTCCGTTGTTGGCTACACCTTC	CASGKAGSVVGYTF
TRBJ1-1	.	TRBV5-8	.	TGTGCCAGCAGCCCCCGGGCCTACACTGAAGCTTTCTTT	CASSPRAYTEAFF
TRBJ2-7	.	TRBV11-2	.	TGTGCCAGCAGCTCCGCCAAAGGGGGGAGCTACGAGCAGTACTTC	CASSSAKGGSYEQYF
TRBJ1-1	.	TRBV28	.	TGTGCCAGCAGATCCCTGGGATGGGTCGCTTTCTTT	CASRSLGWVAFF
TRBJ1-2	TRBD1	TRBV6-6	few	TGTGCCAGCAACAGACAGGGGGCAGATGGCTACACCTTC	CASNRQGADGYTF
TRBJ1-1	TRBD1	TRBV30	.	TGTGCCGGGGACAGGGATGGTGACACTGAAGCTTTCTTT	CAGDRDGDTEAFF
TRBJ2-2	TRBD2	TRBV6-1	.	TGTGCCAGCAGTCTCCGGGAGGGGGAGGTCGGGGAGCTGTTTTTT	CASSLREGEVGELFF
TRBJ2-3	TRBD1	TRBV11-2	once	TGTGCCAGCAGCGGATACAGGGGAACAGATACGCAGTATTTT	CASSGYRGTDTQYF
TRBJ1-5	.	TRBV6-1	.	TGTGCCAGCAGTTCCAAGAGGGGATTCAATCAGCCCCAGCATTTT	CASSSKRGFNQPQHF
TRBJ2-1	TRBD1	TRBV15	.	TGTGCCACCAGCTTTTACAGGGGTCGGTCCGCTGAGCAGTTCTTC	CATSFYRGRSAEQFF
TRBJ1-2	TRBD1	TRBV19	.	TGTGCCAGTAGGGGATCCGGGACAGGAGATGGCTACACCTTC	CASRGSGTGDGYTF
TRBJ1-4	TRBD1	TRBV30	.	TGTGCCTGGAGTCCTGGGACAGGGGGTTCCTCAACTAATGAAAAACTGTTTTTT	CAWSPGTGGSSTNEKLFF
TRBJ1-2	.	TRBV5-5	.	TGTGCCAGCAACTTCCCCCGGGATGGGGAGTTTGGCTACACCTTC	CASNFPRDGEFGYTF
TRBJ2-3	.	TRBV7-8	.	TGTGCCAGCAGCCCGCGGGGCGGGGATACGCAGTATTTT	CASSPRGGDTQYF
TRBJ2-7	.	TRBV11-3	.	TGTGCCAGCAGCAGGACAGCCGGTTCCTACGAGCAGTACTTC	CASSRTAGSYEQYF
TRBJ2-2	TRBD2	TRBV10-3	.	TGTGCCATCAGCCCGGGGGGGTCGAACGGGGAGCTGTTTTTT	CAISPGGSNGELFF
TRBJ1-3	.	TRBV27	.	TGTGCCAGCAGCTATAAGACAGGCTCTGGAAACACCATATATTTT	CASSYKTGSGNTIYF
TRBJ1-6	TRBD1	TRBV27	.	TGTGCCAGCAGTTTAAACAGGGGAAGCAATTCACCCCTCCACTTT	CASSLNRGSNSPLHF
TRBJ1-2	.	TRBV6-1	once	TGTGCCAGCGAGGACGGCCCTAACTATGGCTACACCTTC	CASEDGPNYGYTF
TRBJ2-5	.	TRBV7-7	once	TGTGCTAGCAGCTTGGAGAGGGAAGAGACCCAGTACTTC	CASSLEREETQYF